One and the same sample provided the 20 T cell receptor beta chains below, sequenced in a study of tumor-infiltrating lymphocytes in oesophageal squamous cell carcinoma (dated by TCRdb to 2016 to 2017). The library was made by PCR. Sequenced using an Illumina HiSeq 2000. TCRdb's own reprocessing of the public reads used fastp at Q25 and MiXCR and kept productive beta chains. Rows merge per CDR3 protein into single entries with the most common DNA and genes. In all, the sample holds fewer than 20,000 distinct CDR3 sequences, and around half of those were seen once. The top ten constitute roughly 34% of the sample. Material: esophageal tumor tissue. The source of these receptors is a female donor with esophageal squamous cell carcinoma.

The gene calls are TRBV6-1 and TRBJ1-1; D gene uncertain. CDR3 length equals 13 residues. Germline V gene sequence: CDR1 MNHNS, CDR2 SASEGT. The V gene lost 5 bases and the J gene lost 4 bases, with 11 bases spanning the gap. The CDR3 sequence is CASSSTQTTEAFF. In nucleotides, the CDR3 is TGTGCCAGCAGTTCGACCCAGACCACTGAAGCTTTCTTT.

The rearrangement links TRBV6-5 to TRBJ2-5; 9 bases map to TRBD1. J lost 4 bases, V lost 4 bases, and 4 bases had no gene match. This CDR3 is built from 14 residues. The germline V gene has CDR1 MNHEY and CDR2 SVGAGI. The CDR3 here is CASSSSGQGETQYF. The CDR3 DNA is TGTGCCAGCAGTTCATCGGGACAGGGAGAGACCCAGTACTTC.

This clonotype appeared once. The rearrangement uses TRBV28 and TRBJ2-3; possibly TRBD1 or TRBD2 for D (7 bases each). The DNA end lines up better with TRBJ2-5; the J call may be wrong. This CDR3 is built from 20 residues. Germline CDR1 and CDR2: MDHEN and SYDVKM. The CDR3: CASSPRGVVGGPMREETQYF. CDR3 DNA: TGTGCCAGCAGCCCCAGGGGGGTAGTGGGAGGGCCGATGAGGGAGGAAACCCAGTACTTC.

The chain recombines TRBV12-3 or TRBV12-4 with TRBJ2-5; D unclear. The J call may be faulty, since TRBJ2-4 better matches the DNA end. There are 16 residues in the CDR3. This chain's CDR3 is CASSRPGGAAKNIQYF. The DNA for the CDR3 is TGTGCCAGCAGTAGACCCGGTGGAGCGGCCAAAAACATTCAGTACTTC.

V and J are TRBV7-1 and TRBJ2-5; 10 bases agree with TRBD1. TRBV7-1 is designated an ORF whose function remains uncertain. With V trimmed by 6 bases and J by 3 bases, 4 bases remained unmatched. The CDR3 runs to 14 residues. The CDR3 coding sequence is TGTGCCAGCAGACGGACAGGGGGAGAAGAGACCCAGTACTTC. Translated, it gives CASRRTGGEETQYF.

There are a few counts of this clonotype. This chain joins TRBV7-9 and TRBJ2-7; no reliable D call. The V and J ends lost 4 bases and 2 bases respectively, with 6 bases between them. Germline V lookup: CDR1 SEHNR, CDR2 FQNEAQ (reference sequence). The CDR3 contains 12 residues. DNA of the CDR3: TGTGCCAGCAGCTCGAAGCCCTACGAGCAGTACTTC. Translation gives CASSSKPYEQYF.

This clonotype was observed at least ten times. The CDR3 is CASSQRVSGGSYNEQFF. Written as DNA, the CDR3 is TGCGCCAGCAGCCAAAGGGTTAGCGGGGGATCCTACAATGAGCAGTTCTTC. V gene TRBV4-1 combines with J gene TRBJ2-1; TRBD2 matches at 9 bases. Germline V gene lookup returns CDR1 MGHRA and CDR2 YSYEKL. This CDR3 region has 17 residues. J lost 1 base, V lost 2 bases, and 6 bases had no gene match.

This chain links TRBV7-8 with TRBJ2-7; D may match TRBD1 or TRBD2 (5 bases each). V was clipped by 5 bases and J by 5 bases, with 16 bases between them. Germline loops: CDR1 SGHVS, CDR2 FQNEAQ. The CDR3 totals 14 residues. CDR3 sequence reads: CASSRSRVRDEQYF. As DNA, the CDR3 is TGTGCCAGCAGCCGATCGAGGGTCAGGGACGAGCAGTACTTC.

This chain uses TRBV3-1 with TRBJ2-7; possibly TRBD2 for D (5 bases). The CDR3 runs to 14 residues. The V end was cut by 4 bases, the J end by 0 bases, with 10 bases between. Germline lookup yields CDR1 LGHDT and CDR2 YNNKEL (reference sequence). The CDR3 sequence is CASSPRVYSYEQYF. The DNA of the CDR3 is TGTGCCAGCAGCCCGAGGGTCTACTCCTACGAGCAGTACTTC.

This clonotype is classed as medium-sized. The CDR3 DNA is TGTGCCAGCAGCTTAACTCATGGCCCCTACGAGCAGTACTTC. This sequence encodes CASSLTHGPYEQYF. The chain couples TRBV7-3 to TRBJ2-7; D is unresolved. The CDR3 has 14 amino acids. V lost 0 bases, J lost 2 bases, and 8 bases lay in between. From germline, CDR1 is SGHTA and CDR2 FQGTGA.

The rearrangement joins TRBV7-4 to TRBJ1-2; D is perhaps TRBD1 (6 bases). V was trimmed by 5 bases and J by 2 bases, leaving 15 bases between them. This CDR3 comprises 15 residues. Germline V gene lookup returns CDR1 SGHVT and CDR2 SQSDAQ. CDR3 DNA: TGTGCCAGCAGCCACACTGATACAGGGAACTATGGCTACACCTTC. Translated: CASSHTDTGNYGYTF.

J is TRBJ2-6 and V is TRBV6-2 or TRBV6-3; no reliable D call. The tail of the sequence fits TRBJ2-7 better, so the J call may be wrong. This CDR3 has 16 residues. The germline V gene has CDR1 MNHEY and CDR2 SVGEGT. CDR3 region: CASSYSKSWGRYEQYF. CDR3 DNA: TGTGCCAGCAGTTACTCGAAGTCCTGGGGTAGGTACGAGCAGTACTTC.

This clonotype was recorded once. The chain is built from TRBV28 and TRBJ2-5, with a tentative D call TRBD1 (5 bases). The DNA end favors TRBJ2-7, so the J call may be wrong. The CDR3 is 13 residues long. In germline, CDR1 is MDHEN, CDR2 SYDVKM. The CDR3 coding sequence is TGTGCCAGCAGTTTAGACAGTACCTACGAGCAGTACTTC. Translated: CASSLDSTYEQYF.

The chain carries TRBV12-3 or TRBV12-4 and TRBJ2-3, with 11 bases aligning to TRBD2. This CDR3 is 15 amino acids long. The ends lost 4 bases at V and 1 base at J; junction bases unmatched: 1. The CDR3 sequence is CASSSLAGGTDTQYF. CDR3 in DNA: TGTGCCAGCAGTTCACTAGCGGGAGGCACAGATACGCAGTATTTT.

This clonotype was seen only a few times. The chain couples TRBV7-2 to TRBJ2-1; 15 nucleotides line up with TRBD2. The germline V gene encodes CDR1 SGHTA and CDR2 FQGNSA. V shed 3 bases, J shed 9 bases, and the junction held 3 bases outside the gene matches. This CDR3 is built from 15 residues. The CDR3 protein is CASSFGLAGGGEQFF. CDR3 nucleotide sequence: TGTGCCAGCAGCTTTGGACTAGCGGGAGGGGGTGAGCAGTTCTTC.

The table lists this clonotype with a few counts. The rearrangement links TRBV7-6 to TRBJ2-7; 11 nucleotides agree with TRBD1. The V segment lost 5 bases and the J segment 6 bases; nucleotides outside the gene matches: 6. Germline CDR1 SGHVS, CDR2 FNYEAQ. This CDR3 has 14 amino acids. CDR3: CASSPGQGASEQYF. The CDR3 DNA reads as TGTGCCAGCAGCCCAGGACAGGGGGCCTCCGAGCAGTACTTC.

In nucleotides, the CDR3 is TGTGCCAGCAGTTTTGCGGGGGCCTGGGAGACCCAGTACTTC. This codes for CASSFAGAWETQYF. This chain links TRBV28 with TRBJ2-5, with a weak D call TRBD2 (7 bases). The V end was cut by 3 bases, the J end by 5 bases, with 13 bases between. The CDR3 loop spans 14 amino acids. The germline CDR1 and CDR2 sequences are MDHEN and SYDVKM. Looking up the rest from reference TRBV28 and TRBJ2-5 gives the full variable domain: DVKVTQSSRYLVKRTGEKVFLECVQDMDHENMFWYRQDPGLGLRLIYFSYDVKMKEKGDIPEGYSVSREKKERFSLILESASTNQTSMYLCASSFAGAWETQYFGPGTRLLVL.

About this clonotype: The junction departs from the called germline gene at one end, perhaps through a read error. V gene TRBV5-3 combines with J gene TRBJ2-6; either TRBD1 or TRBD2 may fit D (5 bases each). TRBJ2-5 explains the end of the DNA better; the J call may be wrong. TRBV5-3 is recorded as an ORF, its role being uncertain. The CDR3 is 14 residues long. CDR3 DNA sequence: TGTGCCAGCAGCTTGGGGGTGTACCAAGAGACCCAGTACTTC. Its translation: CASSLGVYQETQYF.

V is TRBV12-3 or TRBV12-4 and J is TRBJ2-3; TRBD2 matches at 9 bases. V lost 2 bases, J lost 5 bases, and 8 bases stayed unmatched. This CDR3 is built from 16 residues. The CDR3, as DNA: TGTGCCAGCAGTTTAATAGGCGGGGGGGCCGTAGATACGCAGTATTTT. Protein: CASSLIGGGAVDTQYF.

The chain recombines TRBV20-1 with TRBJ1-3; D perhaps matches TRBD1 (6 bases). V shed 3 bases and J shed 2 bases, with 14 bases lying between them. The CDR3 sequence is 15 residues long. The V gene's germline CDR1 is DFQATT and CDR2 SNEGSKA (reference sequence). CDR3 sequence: CSASLDRRTGNTIYF. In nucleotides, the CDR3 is TGCAGTGCTAGTCTCGACAGGAGGACTGGAAACACCATATATTTT.